This T cell receptor (beta chain) was captured by sequencing in a study of shared T cell receptors in the human thymus. Produced via immunoSEQ multiplex PCR; TCRdb's table is partial and in-frame only. In the table there are over 450,000 clones, about 80% of which are singletons. CDR1 is LNHNV and CDR2 is YYDKDF in the germline V gene (reference sequence). V was clipped by 6 bases and J by 6 bases; unmatched bases: 16. This CDR3 has 16 amino acids. These sequences were also reported in another study, on human thymus T cells. Per that study: Those donating were healthy Finnish infants in corrective surgery for congenital heart defects. Corrective heart surgery yielded resections, and these provided the thymus tissue. Apparent skewing of V and J gene usage characterized both thymic and blood repertoires. Highly overlapping thymic repertoires among unrelated individuals were reported in related research.

The J gene is TRBJ2-7, the V gene TRBV15, with 8 bases aligning to TRBD1. Sequenced material: thymocytes. The receptor was isolated from a boy younger than two with a congenital heart defect. CDR3 in DNA: TGTGCCACCAGTCACCCGGCCAGGGACAGGTATCGCGAGCAGTACTTC. Translated: CATSHPARDRYREQYF.